This TCR beta chain was recorded in a study of graft-versus-host responses after intestinal transplantation. About the research overall: Multivisceral, liver-intestinal, or isolated intestinal transplants were performed in recipients.

The CDR3 loop spans 13 amino acids. Germline V CDR1 and CDR2: MNHEY, SMNVEV (reference sequence). With 5 bases removed from V and 2 bases from J, the gap between germline ends came to 8 bases. With respect to this clone: Its antigen remains unidentified.

The data were produced by immunoSEQ multiplex PCR, yet TCRdb's version contains in-frame clones alone and is incomplete. Of about 27,000 clones in the sample, roughly 78% were seen once. This receptor was identified in a human donor who was the organ donor for an intestinal transplant. The chain is built from TRBV27 and TRBJ2-3; D remains ambiguous. Sequencing used unstimulated CD8+ T cells sorted from spleen or lymph node cells, obtained before transplant. In DNA form, the CDR3 reads TGTGCCAGCAGTCCCTTTTTCACAGATACGCAGTATTTT. It translates to CASSPFFTDTQYF.